These 30 T cell receptor beta chains were all obtained from the same sample, sequenced in a study of cytomegalovirus exposure and HLA in healthy donors (TCRdb year 2017). The method was the immunoSEQ multiplex PCR assay. A mixture of 60 forward primers for TCR Vbeta segments and 13 reverse primers for TCR Jbeta segments was used in the multiplex PCR. Held by TCRdb, this immuneACCESS table contains in-frame sequences only and omits some clones. Under half of the omission traces to an unresolved V gene where checked; the cause of the rest is unknown. The sample table lists fewer than 110,000 clones, 82% of them with a count of one. The ten largest make up approximately 2.4% of the sample. The sample taken for sequencing was PBMCs. These TCRs come from a man aged 30 to 39 in good health and CMV-seropositive.

This sequence joins TRBV19 and TRBJ1-1; 9 bases are a match to TRBD1. The length of the CDR3 is 14 residues. The J segment lost 6 bases and the V segment lost 2 bases, leaving 4 bases of the junction unmatched. The germline CDR1 and CDR2 sequences are LNHDA and SQIVND (reference sequence). The CDR3 nucleotides are TGTGCCAGTAGTATATTACAGGGGGCCCCTGAAGCTTTCTTT. This translates into CASSILQGAPEAFF.

The J gene is TRBJ1-1, the V gene TRBV7-9; TRBD1 matches 8 bases. This CDR3 region has 15 residues. The V gene's germline CDR1 is SEHNR and CDR2 FQNEAQ (reference sequence). V shed 2 bases, J shed 4 bases, and the junction held 6 bases outside the gene matches. The CDR3 DNA follows: TGTGCCAGCAGCTTAAGGTCAGGGGGCATCACTGAAGCTTTCTTT. It translates to CASSLRSGGITEAFF.

The chain joins TRBV11-3 to TRBJ2-3, with no clear D. Germline-derived CDR1 and CDR2 are SGHNT and YENEEA. This CDR3 has 18 residues. V gave up 0 bases and J gave up 2 bases, with 18 bases separating them. The CDR3 nucleotides are TGTGCCAGCAGCTTAGATAATGCAGGCCTTAACCCCACAGATACGCAGTATTTT. As protein: CASSLDNAGLNPTDTQYF.

The chain uses TRBV10-3 and TRBJ2-5; 7 nucleotides agree with TRBD2. Germline assignment: CDR1 ENHRY and CDR2 SYGVKD. The CDR3 covers 14 residues. The junction had 5 bases not matched to a gene; V was cut back by 6 bases and J by 1 base. CDR3 DNA sequence: TGTGCCATCAGGGGCAGGGAGGGCCAAGAGACCCAGTACTTC. Translating gives CAIRGREGQETQYF.

The chain combines TRBV11-2 with TRBJ1-2, with a possible D match to TRBD1 (6 bases). This CDR3 has 16 residues. Germline CDR1 and CDR2: SGHAT and FQNNGV. V was trimmed by 1 base and J by 5 bases, leaving 17 bases between them. The CDR3 protein is CASSLAGAGSFYGYTF. CDR3 nucleotides: TGTGCCAGCAGCTTAGCAGGGGCTGGATCATTTTATGGCTACACCTTC.

V usage is TRBV30 and J usage is TRBJ2-7, with 9 bases aligning to TRBD2. The CDR3 is 13 amino acids. Germline loops: CDR1 GTSNPN, CDR2 SVGIG (reference sequence). The V gene end was trimmed by 7 bases and the J gene end by 5 bases; junction bases not matched to a gene: 9. The CDR3 nucleotides read TGTGCCTCAAGGCGCGGGGGGGCCAACGAGCAGTACTTC. Translation: CASRRGGANEQYF.

The CDR3 DNA is TGTGCCAGCAGCCGGACAGCGAACACTGAAGCTTTCTTT. Protein: CASSRTANTEAFF. The chain has TRBV11-2 and TRBJ1-1; a possible D gene is TRBD1 (6 bases). This CDR3 has 13 residues. Germline-derived CDR1 and CDR2 are SGHAT and FQNNGV. The V end lost 5 bases, the J end lost 1 base, and 8 bases lay between the germline ends.

This clone was seen a few times. The genes are TRBV6-4 and TRBJ2-3; tentatively, D is TRBD2 (5 bases). The V end lost 4 bases, the J end lost 2 bases, and 7 bases lay between the germline ends. CDR1 is MRHNA, CDR2 SNTAGT, per germline. The CDR3 is 13 amino acids. The CDR3 bases are TGTGCCAGCAGTGCGGGGTCCACAGATACGCAGTATTTT. It codes for CASSAGSTDTQYF.

This clone was seen only once. The V and J genes are TRBV10-3 and TRBJ2-3; TRBD1 matches at 7 bases. V gave up 6 bases and J gave up 2 bases; unmatched junction bases: 5. The germline gives CDR1 ENHRY, CDR2 SYGVKD. The CDR3 covers 14 residues. CDR3 in DNA: TGTGCCATCAGGGACAGGTCCGTCACAGATACGCAGTATTTT. Protein: CAIRDRSVTDTQYF.

CDR3 nucleotide sequence: TGTGCCGGCAACTTCAGGGCGCGAAACGAGCAGTACTTC. Translation gives CAGNFRARNEQYF. The chain couples TRBV27 to TRBJ2-7; D may be TRBD1 (5 bases). This CDR3 is 13 amino acids long. Germline CDR1 MNHEY, CDR2 SMNVEV (reference sequence). The ends were cut back, 11 bases at V and 5 bases at J, with 19 bases in the middle.

The V gene is TRBV19, the J gene TRBJ2-1; D remains ambiguous. Germline V gene sequence: CDR1 LNHDA, CDR2 SQIVND (reference sequence). This CDR3 region has 15 residues. The V end lost 3 bases, the J end lost 6 bases, and 15 bases lay between the germline ends. The DNA for the CDR3 is TGTGCCAGTAGTATTCGTGTTGGAGTGGGCAATGAGCAGTTCTTC. Translating gives CASSIRVGVGNEQFF.

This chain uses TRBV6-5 with TRBJ2-7; D possibly corresponds to TRBD1 (6 bases). This CDR3 is 12 amino acids long. Trimming removed 9 bases at V and 2 bases at J, with 11 bases between. The germline V gene has CDR1 MNHEY and CDR2 SVGAGI. The CDR3 region is CASRGQAYEQYF. The CDR3 bases are TGTGCCAGTAGGGGACAAGCCTACGAGCAGTACTTC.

About this clone: The junction and the germline gene differ at one end; a read error may be behind it. DNA of the CDR3: TGTTCCAGCTACCTCAGGGCGGCTAACACTGAAGCTTTCTTT. This sequence encodes CSSYLRAANTEAFF. This chain connects TRBV7-9 to TRBJ1-1; weak D call: TRBD1 (5 bases). The CDR3 is made up of 14 amino acids. Germline lookup yields CDR1 SEHNR and CDR2 FQNEAQ (reference sequence).

CDR3 loop: CASSEQGGKTGELFF. In nucleotides, the CDR3 is TGTGCCAGCAGTGAGCAGGGGGGCAAAACCGGGGAGCTGTTTTTT. The chain has TRBV6-4 and TRBJ2-2, with a tentative D call TRBD1 (7 bases). There are 15 residues in the CDR3. V dropped 3 bases and J dropped 5 bases, with 13 bases sitting between them. Germline CDR1 is MRHNA and CDR2 is SNTAGT.

The chain joins TRBV5-6 to TRBJ1-4; perhaps TRBD1 as D (6 bases). The CDR3 runs to 15 residues. Germline CDR1 SGHDT, CDR2 YYEEEE. V dropped 4 bases and J dropped 8 bases, with 18 bases sitting between them. The CDR3 region has the DNA TGTGCCAGCAGCCCCGGGACATCACTACGGGAAAAACTGTTTTTT. It is translated as CASSPGTSLREKLFF.

In this sample, this clone turned up once. The chain employs TRBV9 and TRBJ2-6; tentatively, D is TRBD2 (6 bases). The ends were cut back, 4 bases at V and 2 bases at J, with 13 bases in the middle. This CDR3 is built from 16 residues. Germline-derived CDR1 and CDR2 are SGDLS and YYNGEE. CDR3 DNA: TGTGCCAGCAGCCCGGGGGAATGGGCTGGGGCCAACGTCCTGACTTTC. Translation: CASSPGEWAGANVLTF.

V and J are TRBV9 and TRBJ1-4, with D hard to call. CDR3 length: 15 amino acids. CDR1 is SGDLS, CDR2 YYNGEE, per germline. V lost 4 bases and J 6 bases, leaving 16 bases between the germline ends. The CDR3 here is CASSPRAVADEKLFF. In DNA, the CDR3 is TGTGCCAGCAGCCCCCGGGCAGTAGCGGATGAAAAACTGTTTTTT.

The chain employs TRBV2 and TRBJ1-2, with a weak D call TRBD1 (6 bases). CDR1 and CDR2 from the germline V gene are SNHLY and FYNNEI. V was cut by 8 bases and J by 3 bases, with 13 bases left in between. CDR3 length: 13 amino acids. The CDR3 sequence: CASLEQGDYGYTF. CDR3 in DNA: TGTGCCAGCCTCGAACAGGGAGACTATGGCTACACCTTC.

This clone was found once. V is TRBV4-1 and J is TRBJ1-6; D is unclear. This CDR3 is built from 14 residues. Per the germline V gene, CDR1 is MGHRA and CDR2 is YSYEKL. The CDR3 loop is CATRSGDYNSPLHF. CDR3 DNA: TGCGCAACCAGGTCCGGGGACTATAATTCACCCCTCCACTTT.

V gene TRBV15 combines with J gene TRBJ2-2, with D possibly matching TRBD1 (6 bases). V dropped 2 bases and J dropped 4 bases, with 11 bases sitting between them. Germline V gene sequence: CDR1 LNHNV, CDR2 YYDKDF (reference sequence). The CDR3 length is 15 residues. CDR3 bases: TGTGCCACCAGCAGACCGGGACACAGCACCGGGGAGCTGTTTTTT. It yields the protein CATSRPGHSTGELFF.

J is TRBJ1-5 and V is TRBV10-3; D not certain. Between the trimmed V and J ends, which lost 3 bases and 0 bases, there was a span of 6 bases. CDR3 length: 14 amino acids. Germline V gene data show CDR1 as ENHRY and CDR2 as SYGVKD. The CDR3 DNA reads as TGTGCCATCAGTGACGGAGTTAGCAATCAGCCCCAGCATTTT. It yields the protein CAISDGVSNQPQHF.

The rearrangement links TRBV7-9 to TRBJ2-7, with D perhaps matching TRBD1 (6 bases). Germline V lookup: CDR1 SEHNR, CDR2 FQNEAQ (reference sequence). The CDR3 length is 12 residues. V was trimmed by 6 bases and J by 4 bases, leaving 10 bases between them. The CDR3 DNA follows: TGTGCCAGCAGTTCAACAGGGTACGAGCAGTACTTC. Encoded protein: CASSSTGYEQYF.

The chain couples TRBV2 to TRBJ1-1, with D uncertain. The germline V gene encodes CDR1 SNHLY and CDR2 FYNNEI. The germline V and J ends were trimmed by 7 bases and 1 base, with 10 bases remaining between them. This CDR3 comprises 13 residues. The CDR3 DNA sequence: TGTGCCAGCACGACTGAGGGGAACACTGAAGCTTTCTTT. It translates to CASTTEGNTEAFF.

This clone occurred a few times. The chain carries TRBV5-1 and TRBJ2-3; 7 nucleotides agree with TRBD1. Germline CDR1 and CDR2: SGHRS and YFSETQ. With V trimmed by 4 bases and J by 4 bases, 9 bases remained unmatched. The CDR3 runs 15 residues. Written as DNA, the CDR3 is TGCGCCAGCAGCCCGCAGGGGGTAGCCGCAGATACGCAGTATTTT. Protein product: CASSPQGVAADTQYF.

This clone was recorded many times. This chain connects TRBV6-1 to TRBJ2-7; TRBD1 matches 7 bases. CDR3 length equals 15 residues. The trim removed 6 bases at V and 1 base at J, leaving 9 bases unmatched. Germline V CDR1 and CDR2: MNHNS, SASEGT. CDR3 nucleotide sequence: TGTGCCAGCAGATCACAGGGGTTTGGATCCTACGAGCAGTACTTC. It is translated as CASRSQGFGSYEQYF.

The V gene is TRBV7-9, the J gene TRBJ2-5; 7 bases fit TRBD2. This CDR3 has 16 residues. Unmatched junction bases numbered 11, after V lost 4 bases and J lost 3 bases. Germline V gene data show CDR1 as SEHNR and CDR2 as FQNEAQ (reference sequence). Here the CDR3 reads CASSSPPGLSEETQYF. CDR3 coding DNA: TGTGCCAGCAGCTCACCGCCGGGACTATCGGAAGAGACCCAGTACTTC. Full variable domain (rest looked up from reference TRBV7-9 and TRBJ2-5): DTGVSQNPRHKITKRGQNVTFRCDPISEHNRLYWYRQTLGQGPEFLTYFQNEAQLEKSRLLSDRFSAERPKGSFSTLEIQRTEQGDSAMYLCASSSPPGLSEETQYFGPGTRLLVL.

This clone occurred a few times. This chain uses TRBV2 with TRBJ2-5, with 9 bases identical to TRBD1. The CDR3 is 14 residues long. With V trimmed by 4 bases and J by 5 bases, 5 bases remained unmatched. Germline V lookup: CDR1 SNHLY, CDR2 FYNNEI. The CDR3 region is CASSGDRVGETQYF. CDR3 DNA sequence: TGTGCCAGCAGTGGGGACAGGGTGGGGGAGACCCAGTACTTC.

V gene TRBV18 combines with J gene TRBJ1-1; the match to TRBD1 covers 8 bases. Unmatched junction bases numbered 4, after V lost 4 bases and J lost 3 bases. Germline loops: CDR1 KGHSH, CDR2 LQKENI. CDR3 size: 14 residues. As DNA, the CDR3 is TGTGCCAGCTCACGGTCGACAGGGGACACTGAAGCTTTCTTT. Translation: CASSRSTGDTEAFF.

The chain links TRBV11-3 to TRBJ2-3, with 7 bases identical to TRBD2. V dropped 1 base and J dropped 5; count of bases not matched to a gene: 3. This CDR3 region has 14 residues. The V gene's germline CDR1 is SGHNT and CDR2 YENEEA. The CDR3 sequence is CASSLGTSQDTQYF. The CDR3, as DNA: TGTGCCAGCAGCTTAGGGACTAGTCAAGATACGCAGTATTTT.

For this clone: Germline is not matched at one junction end, which may reflect a read error. The genes are TRBV7-9 and TRBJ1-2; maybe TRBD1 (5 bases). Germline CDR1 and CDR2: SEHNR and FQNEAQ (reference sequence). This CDR3 region has 15 residues. The CDR3 is CSSSLGRSSFYGYTF. The CDR3 nucleotides are TGTTCCAGCAGCTTGGGGCGGTCTTCCTTCTATGGCTACACCTTC.